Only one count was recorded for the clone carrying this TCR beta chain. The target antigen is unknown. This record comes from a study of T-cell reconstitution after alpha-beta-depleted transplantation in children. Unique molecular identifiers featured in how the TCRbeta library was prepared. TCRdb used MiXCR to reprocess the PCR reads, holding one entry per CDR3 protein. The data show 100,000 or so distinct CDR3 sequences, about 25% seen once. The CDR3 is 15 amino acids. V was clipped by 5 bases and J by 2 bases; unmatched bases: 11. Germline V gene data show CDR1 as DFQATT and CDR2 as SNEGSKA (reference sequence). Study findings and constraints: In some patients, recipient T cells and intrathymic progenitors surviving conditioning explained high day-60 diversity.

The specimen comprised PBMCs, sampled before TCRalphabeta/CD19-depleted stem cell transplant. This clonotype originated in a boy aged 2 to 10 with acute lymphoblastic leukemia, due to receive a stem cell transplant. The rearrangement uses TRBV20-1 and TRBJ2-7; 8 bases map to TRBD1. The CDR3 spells CSAQTGTGGPYEQYF. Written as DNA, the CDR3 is TGCAGTGCTCAAACCGGGACAGGTGGACCCTACGAGCAGTACTTC.